This T cell receptor beta chain is drawn from a study of blood T cell repertoires in COVID-19. Turning to the study itself: T cells, B-cell-depleted T cells, or PBMCs provided the cDNA or gDNA that served as material.

Per the original methods: Cell counts per sample came from amplifying reference gene primers. Libraries were prepared by immunoSEQ multiplex PCR; TCRdb keeps only in-frame clonotypes and omits some of them. V, J and clone size derive from that table, while D and trimming were established from the DNA sequence. Of about 400,000 clones in the sample, around 90% were seen once. Losses at the gene ends were 2 bases for V and 8 bases for J; bases not matched to a gene: 9. The CDR3 consists of 15 residues. CDR1 is MGHRA and CDR2 is YSYEKL in the germline V gene. The rearrangement links TRBV4-1 to TRBJ1-2; 9 bases fit TRBD1. The sample was PBMCs or T cells enriched from blood (not recorded which). The TCR sequence derives from a woman aged 40 to 55 with acute COVID-19. The CDR3 bases are TGCGCCAGCAGCCAACCAGGGACAGGGCTGGGCGGCTACACCTTC. This translates into CASSQPGTGLGGYTF.